Below, 21 T cell receptor beta chains from the same sample are listed, as sequenced in a study of T cell repertoires in cytomegalovirus infection. In TCRdb, the reads were re-called with MiXCR into one record per CDR3 protein. This table has around 530,000 distinct CDR3 sequences, 26% appearing once. Specimen: PBMCs. The receptors shown here come from a human donor in good health (CMV status not recorded). Some clones in this sample may be carry-over from other donors' samples.

V is TRBV7-3 and J is TRBJ2-1; 9 nucleotides line up with TRBD2. The CDR3 has 16 amino acids. Germline V gene sequence: CDR1 SGHTA, CDR2 FQGTGA. With 0 bases clipped from V and 5 bases from J, the junction kept 5 bases outside the gene matches. The DNA of the CDR3 is TGTGCCAGCAGCTTAACTCGGGCGGGGGGGAACAATGAGCAGTTCTTC. Its translation: CASSLTRAGGNNEQFF.

This clonotype occurred a few times. The V and J genes are TRBV11-3 and TRBJ1-5; tentative D call: TRBD1 (6 bases). This CDR3 has 13 residues. The ends were cut back, 5 bases at V and 6 bases at J, with 11 bases in the middle. The germline V gene encodes CDR1 SGHNT and CDR2 YENEEA. This CDR3 is CASSETGLQPQHF. In DNA form, the CDR3 reads TGTGCCAGCAGCGAGACAGGTCTTCAGCCCCAGCATTTT.

The sample holds a few counts of this clonotype. The J gene is TRBJ2-5, the V gene TRBV7-9; possible D gene TRBD1, 6 bases. Trimming took 3 bases from V and 0 from J, leaving 14 bases between them. Germline loops: CDR1 SEHNR, CDR2 FQNEAQ (reference sequence). CDR3 length: 16 residues. CDR3 protein: CASSFPKTGHQETQYF. The CDR3 region has the DNA TGTGCCAGCAGCTTCCCTAAAACAGGGCACCAAGAGACCCAGTACTTC.

The chain has TRBV28 and TRBJ2-3, with 7 positions matching TRBD2. Losses at the gene ends were 6 bases for V and 2 bases for J; bases not matched to a gene: 11. There are 16 residues in the CDR3. CDR1 and CDR2 from the germline V gene are MDHEN and SYDVKM. The CDR3 is CASSPTGSGNTDTQYF. DNA for the CDR3: TGTGCCAGCAGCCCGACCGGAAGCGGGAACACAGATACGCAGTATTTT.

This clonotype has a count of ten or more. V and J are TRBV7-9 and TRBJ1-1; D might be TRBD1 (5 bases). Looked up from germline, CDR1 is SEHNR and CDR2 is FQNEAQ (reference sequence). The CDR3 sequence is 14 residues long. The germline V and J ends were trimmed by 4 bases and 7 bases, with 16 bases remaining between them. CDR3 sequence reads: CASSYFGATSEAFF. CDR3 bases: TGTGCCAGCAGCTATTTCGGGGCAACCAGTGAAGCTTTCTTT.

V and J are TRBV6-5 and TRBJ1-5; D uncertain. From germline, CDR1 is MNHEY and CDR2 SVGAGI. V was cut by 6 bases and J by 0 bases, with 12 bases left in between. This CDR3 spans 15 amino acids. CDR3 in amino acids: CASRRAGYSNQPQHF. Here the CDR3 DNA reads TGTGCCAGCAGGAGGGCGGGCTATAGCAATCAGCCCCAGCATTTT.

This clonotype appeared a few times. This rearrangement joins TRBV19 to TRBJ1-6, with 7 bases fitting TRBD1. CDR1 is LNHDA and CDR2 is SQIVND in the germline V gene (reference sequence). CDR3 length: 14 residues. The V gene end was trimmed by 10 bases and the J gene end by 4 bases; junction bases not matched to a gene: 7. In nucleotides, the CDR3 is TGTGCCACTCGGGACAGTCTTTATAATTCACCCCTCCACTTT. Encoded protein: CATRDSLYNSPLHF.

This clonotype has a handful of counts. This chain links TRBV6-1 with TRBJ2-7; D remains ambiguous. The V gene lost 10 bases and the J gene lost 2 bases, with 18 bases spanning the gap. Germline CDR1 and CDR2: MNHNS and SASEGT. This CDR3 comprises 14 residues. The CDR3 DNA reads TGTGCCACTCGAATGCTACGGTCCGCCTACGAGCAGTACTTC. Translating gives CATRMLRSAYEQYF.

This chain links TRBV15 with TRBJ2-3; no firm D call. Germline CDR1 LNHNV, CDR2 YYDKDF (reference sequence). V was shortened by 0 bases and J by 1 base, with 5 bases between the two germline ends. The CDR3 contains 14 residues. The CDR3 reads CATSRDLRTDTQYF. In DNA form, the CDR3 reads TGTGCCACCAGCAGAGATCTCCGCACAGATACGCAGTATTTT.

This clonotype was recorded at least ten times. This sequence joins TRBV7-2 and TRBJ1-1; D possibly corresponds to TRBD1 (5 bases). Between the trimmed V and J ends, which lost 6 bases and 4 bases, there was a span of 12 bases. Germline CDR1 SGHTA, CDR2 FQGNSA. The CDR3 sequence is 13 residues long. This chain's CDR3 is CASSPRGGTEAFF. The CDR3 DNA reads as TGTGCCAGCAGTCCGCGGGGGGGCACTGAAGCTTTCTTT.

This clonotype was seen repeatedly, ten times or more. The rearrangement joins TRBV5-6 to TRBJ1-4; possibly TRBD1 for D (5 bases). V lost 1 base to trimming and J lost 7 bases, with 14 bases between them. The CDR3 is 15 residues long. Germline CDR1 reads SGHDT; CDR2 reads YYEEEE. This CDR3 reads CASSLMGLGGEKLFF. CDR3 DNA sequence: TGTGCCAGCAGCTTGATGGGACTAGGAGGTGAAAAACTGTTTTTT. Variable domain in full (rest from reference TRBV5-6 and TRBJ1-4): DAGVTQSPTHLIKTRGQQVTLRCSPKSGHDTVSWYQQALGQGPQFIFQYYEEEERQRGNFPDRFSGHQFPNYSSELNVNALLLGDSALYLCASSLMGLGGEKLFFGSGTQLSVL.

The chain combines TRBV20-1 with TRBJ2-3; unclear D gene. Germline CDR1 DFQATT, CDR2 SNEGSKA (reference sequence). The CDR3 is made up of 12 amino acids. The V and J ends lost 2 bases and 6 bases respectively, with 9 bases between them. The CDR3 loop is CSARYRTDTQYF. The CDR3 DNA reads TGCAGTGCTAGATACCGTACTGATACGCAGTATTTT.

This clonotype was recorded many times. This chain joins TRBV7-2 and TRBJ2-7; possibly TRBD2 for D (6 bases). Trimming shortened V by 1 base and J by 0 bases, and 13 bases separated the two germline ends. CDR3 length: 16 residues. The V gene's germline CDR1 is SGHTA and CDR2 FQGNSA. The DNA of the CDR3 is TGTGCCAGCAGCTTAGTAGGTGGGGGGAGCTCCTACGAGCAGTACGTC. It translates to CASSLVGGGSSYEQYV.

The chain uses TRBV6-2 or TRBV6-3 and TRBJ2-3; TRBD2 matches 12 bases. V was clipped by 3 bases and J by 5 bases; unmatched bases: 6. In germline, CDR1 is MNHEY, CDR2 SVGEGT. The CDR3 has 16 amino acids. Here the CDR3 DNA reads TGTGCCAGCAGTTATGTACTAGCGGGAGGTCAAGATACGCAGTATTTT. It encodes CASSYVLAGGQDTQYF.

This rearrangement joins TRBV5-6 to TRBJ2-3; TRBD2 might be the D (6 bases). V was trimmed by 0 bases and J by 5 bases, leaving 10 bases between them. The CDR3 covers 14 residues. Germline V lookup: CDR1 SGHDT, CDR2 YYEEEE. CDR3 residues: CASSLAGAQDTQYF. In DNA, the CDR3 is TGTGCCAGCAGCTTGGCGGGAGCCCAAGATACGCAGTATTTT.

The J gene is TRBJ2-7, the V gene TRBV20-1, with a weak D call TRBD2 (6 bases). The germline V gene has CDR1 DFQATT and CDR2 SNEGSKA (reference sequence). The CDR3 consists of 14 residues. V was trimmed by 6 bases and J by 0 bases, leaving 15 bases between them. The DNA of the CDR3 is TGCAGTGCAAGGAGGGGCGGAAGCTCCTACGAGCAGTACGTC. Residues: CSARRGGSSYEQYV.

This clonotype occurred a few times. The chain combines TRBV28 with TRBJ2-2; TRBD2 matches at 13 bases. This CDR3 has 15 amino acids. V gave up 4 bases and J gave up 5 bases; unmatched junction bases: 1. The germline gives CDR1 MDHEN, CDR2 SYDVKM. The CDR3 loop reads CASSSGLAGTGELFF. The CDR3 DNA is TGTGCCAGCAGTTCGGGACTAGCGGGAACCGGGGAGCTGTTTTTT.

The gene calls are TRBV19 and TRBJ1-1; 8 nucleotides agree with TRBD1. CDR3 length equals 15 residues. The J segment lost 1 base and the V segment lost 9 bases, leaving 10 bases of the junction unmatched. Germline assignment: CDR1 LNHDA and CDR2 SQIVND (reference sequence). CDR3 amino acids: CASHGQGGTNTEAFF. The CDR3 DNA follows: TGTGCCAGCCACGGACAGGGTGGTACGAACACTGAAGCTTTCTTT. The full variable domain, with the rest looked up from reference TRBV19 and TRBJ1-1, is DGGITQSPKYLFRKEGQNVTLSCEQNLNHDAMYWYRQDPGQGLRLIYYSQIVNDFQKGDIAEGYSVSREKKESFPLTVTSAQKNPTAFYLCASHGQGGTNTEAFFGQGTRLTVV.

The CDR3 loop is CASSIDLTGYTEAFF. The CDR3 nucleotides are TGTGCCAGTAGTATAGATCTGACGGGGTACACTGAAGCTTTCTTT. The V and J genes are TRBV19 and TRBJ1-1; no clear D gene. This CDR3 is built from 15 residues. CDR1 and CDR2 from the germline V gene are LNHDA and SQIVND (reference sequence). V lost 0 bases, J lost 3 bases, and 11 bases lay in between.

This clonotype was observed a handful of times. This chain connects TRBV6-6 to TRBJ1-2; 9 nucleotides agree with TRBD1. Germline CDR1 MNHNY, CDR2 SVGAGI (reference sequence). J was trimmed by 4 bases and V by 0 bases; bases with no gene match: 6. This CDR3 comprises 16 residues. The CDR3 bases are TGTGCCAGCAGTTACTCCAGGACAGGGGACCCCTATGGCTACACCTTC. It is translated as CASSYSRTGDPYGYTF.

This clonotype was observed at least ten times. The chain carries TRBV7-3 and TRBJ2-2; tentative D call: TRBD1 (6 bases). From germline, CDR1 is SGHTA and CDR2 FQGTGA. V lost 5 bases to trimming and J lost 4 bases, with 14 bases between them. The CDR3 has 15 residues. The CDR3 region is CASSRTANPTGELFF. For the CDR3, the DNA is TGTGCCAGCAGCCGGACAGCCAACCCCACCGGGGAGCTGTTTTTT.